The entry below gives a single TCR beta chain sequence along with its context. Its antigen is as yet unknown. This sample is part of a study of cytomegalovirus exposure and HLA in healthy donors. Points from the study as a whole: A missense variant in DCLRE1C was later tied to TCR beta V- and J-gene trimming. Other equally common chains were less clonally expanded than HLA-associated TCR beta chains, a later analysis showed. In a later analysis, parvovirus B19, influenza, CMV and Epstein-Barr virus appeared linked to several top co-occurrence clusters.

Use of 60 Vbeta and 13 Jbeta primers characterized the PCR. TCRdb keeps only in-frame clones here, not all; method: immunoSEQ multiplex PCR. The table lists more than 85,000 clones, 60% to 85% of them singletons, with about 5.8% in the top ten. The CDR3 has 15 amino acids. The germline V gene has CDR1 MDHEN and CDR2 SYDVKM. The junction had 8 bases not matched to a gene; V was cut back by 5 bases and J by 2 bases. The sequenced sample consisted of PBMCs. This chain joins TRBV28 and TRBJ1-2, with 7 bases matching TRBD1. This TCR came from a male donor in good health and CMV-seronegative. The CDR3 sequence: CASSPRQGTNYGYTF. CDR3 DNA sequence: TGTGCCAGCAGTCCTCGACAGGGAACAAACTATGGCTACACCTTC.